This T cell receptor (beta chain) was identified during a study of blood T cells in healthy people across ages. A second PCR, run for 7 to 11 cycles, used a sample-barcoded 5' primer plus a J-beta primer mix. TCRdb re-called the 5' RACE reads through MiXCR, storing one row per CDR3 protein. Among 800,000 or so distinct CDR3 sequences listed, 60% to 80% were seen once. CDR3 length: 14 residues. The V segment lost 3 bases and the J segment 7 bases; nucleotides outside the gene matches: 10. The germline V gene encodes CDR1 DFQATT and CDR2 SNEGSKA (reference sequence). The sequencing sample was made of blood. The receptor was derived from a man in his thirties or forties in good health. The chain employs TRBV20-1 and TRBJ2-5; TRBD1 matches at 8 bases. In DNA form, the CDR3 reads TGCAGTGCTAGCAGGACAGGGCCAATGGGGACCCAGTACTTC. Residues: CSASRTGPMGTQYF.